A single sample is the source of the 14 T cell receptor beta chains below, sequenced in a study of metastatic and nonmetastatic thyroid tumors. Nobody among the patients had been given any treatment before thyroid surgery. TCRdb reprocessed the PCR reads using MiXCR. Of around 17,000 clones detected, around 12% appear once; the ten largest clones hold roughly 15%. Sequenced: tumor tissue. The receptors come from a female donor with papillary thyroid cancer or a benign thyroid nodule (not recorded which). Some clones in this sample may be carry-over from other donors' samples.

Many counts were recorded for this clone. This chain joins TRBV7-9 and TRBJ2-7, with D uncertain. V was clipped by 4 bases and J by 3 bases, with 4 bases between them. The CDR3 totals 11 residues. Germline values: CDR1 SEHNR, CDR2 FQNEAQ (reference sequence). The CDR3 loop reads CASSSYYEQYF. For the CDR3, the DNA is TGTGCCAGCAGCTCTTACTACGAGCAGTACTTC.

This clone was seen ten or more times. The chain uses TRBV6-1 and TRBJ1-2, with D maybe TRBD1 (6 bases). Looked up from germline, CDR1 is MNHNS and CDR2 is SASEGT. This CDR3 comprises 16 residues. Trimming stripped 0 bases from V and 4 bases from J, with 15 bases between. CDR3 sequence: CASSEARGAQSYGYTF. Written as DNA, the CDR3 is TGTGCCAGCAGTGAAGCCCGGGGGGCCCAGAGCTATGGCTACACCTTC.

Ten or more counts support this clone. This chain joins TRBV6-1 and TRBJ2-3; 7 nucleotides match TRBD1. This CDR3 comprises 14 residues. The V gene end was trimmed by 7 bases and the J gene end by 2 bases; junction bases not matched to a gene: 6. Germline lookup yields CDR1 MNHNS and CDR2 SASEGT. This chain's CDR3 is CASTGTGDTDTQYF. The CDR3 region has the DNA TGTGCCAGCACGGGAACAGGGGACACAGATACGCAGTATTTT.

This clone showed up many times. The chain employs TRBV4-3 and TRBJ1-2; 8 bases are shared with TRBD1. The germline V gene encodes CDR1 LGHNA and CDR2 YSLEER. V lost 1 base, J lost 5 bases, and 9 bases stayed unmatched. The CDR3 extends over 16 amino acids. The CDR3 protein is CASSQATGGLWYGYTF. CDR3 bases: TGCGCCAGCAGCCAAGCCACAGGGGGACTCTGGTATGGCTACACCTTC.

The sample holds many counts of this clone. The chain is built from TRBV6-1 and TRBJ1-3; D is perhaps TRBD1 (5 bases). The germline CDR1 and CDR2 sequences are MNHNS and SASEGT. V was clipped by 2 bases and J by 1 base, with 18 bases between them. This CDR3 contains 18 residues. In DNA form, the CDR3 reads TGTGCCAGCAGTGAATCGACCCTAGTGGGGGTATCTGGAAACACCATATATTTT. Its translation is CASSESTLVGVSGNTIYF.

By share, this clone counts as large (0.1 to 1%). This chain connects TRBV7-2 to TRBJ2-5, with D unclear. CDR3 size: 13 residues. Trimming left V 7 bases short and J 2 bases short, with 11 bases between. Germline assignment: CDR1 SGHTA and CDR2 FQGNSA. CDR3 sequence (DNA): TGTGCCAGCACCCGAACGGTGCAAGAGACCCAGTACTTC. Residues: CASTRTVQETQYF.

This clone was found a few times. The chain is built from TRBV6-2 or TRBV6-3 and TRBJ2-7; D tentatively reads TRBD1 or TRBD2 (6 bases each). CDR3 length equals 17 residues. Between the trimmed V and J ends, which lost 6 bases and 4 bases, there was a span of 25 bases. CDR1 and CDR2 from the germline V gene are MNHEY and SVGEGT. CDR3 coding DNA: TGTGCCAGCAGCCGGATTTTGACGGGGGCGGGGTTGTACGAGCAGTACTTC. Amino acids: CASSRILTGAGLYEQYF.

The V call is TRBV5-1, the J call TRBJ1-6; no firm D call. CDR3 length equals 15 residues. Trimming took off 1 base at V and 9 bases at J, with 14 bases between the two ends. Germline V gene data show CDR1 as SGHRS and CDR2 as YFSETQ. The CDR3 spells CASSLWGGQSSPLHF. CDR3 bases: TGCGCCAGCAGCTTGTGGGGAGGGCAAAGTTCACCCCTCCACTTT.

Note on this clone: One end of the junction fails to match germline, which may point to a read error. The rearrangement uses TRBV15 and TRBJ2-1; D possibly corresponds to TRBD2 (5 bases). Germline CDR1 reads LNHNV; CDR2 reads YYDKDF (reference sequence). This CDR3 spans 14 amino acids. CDR3 DNA: TGTGCCACCAGCAGAGGTACTAGTTACAATGAGAAGTTATTC. Translated, it gives CATSRGTSYNEKLF.

The rearrangement joins TRBV18 to TRBJ1-2, with 7 bases that match TRBD1. Germline loops: CDR1 KGHSH, CDR2 LQKENI. Trimming cost V 3 bases and J 2 bases; bases outside gene matches: 6. CDR3 length equals 15 residues. DNA for the CDR3: TGTGCCAGCTCACCCTTCCAGACAGGGAACTATGGCTACACCTTC. Translation: CASSPFQTGNYGYTF.

The rearrangement uses TRBV7-6 and TRBJ2-7, with TRBD2 matching 11 bases. V gave up 5 bases and J gave up 0 bases; unmatched junction bases: 9. The germline CDR1 and CDR2 sequences are SGHVS and FNYEAQ. CDR3 length: 17 amino acids. DNA for the CDR3: TGTGCCAGCAGCCCGACTAGCGGGGTTTCGCTCTCCTACGAGCAGTACTTC. It is translated as CASSPTSGVSLSYEQYF.

This clone has a count of ten or more. The chain links TRBV19 to TRBJ1-6; TRBD1 aligns across 10 bases. V trimming: 9 bases; J trimming: 10 bases; junction bases outside the gene matches: 9. This CDR3 region has 14 residues. CDR1 and CDR2 (germline): LNHDA, SQIVND (reference sequence). The CDR3 DNA is TGTGCCAGCGGGACAGGGGAGGTAGAATCACCCCTCCACTTT. Translated: CASGTGEVESPLHF. The variable domain in full, completed from reference TRBV19 and TRBJ1-6, reads DGGITQSPKYLFRKEGQNVTLSCEQNLNHDAMYWYRQDPGQGLRLIYYSQIVNDFQKGDIAEGYSVSREKKESFPLTVTSAQKNPTAFYLCASGTGEVESPLHFGNGTRLTVT.

This clone came up many times. The chain uses TRBV12-3 or TRBV12-4 and TRBJ2-7, with 7 bases fitting TRBD2. With 4 bases clipped from V and 6 bases from J, the junction kept 3 bases outside the gene matches. The CDR3 covers 12 residues. DNA of the CDR3: TGTGCCAGCAGTTGGGGGGGAGGCGAGCAGTACTTC. Protein: CASSWGGGEQYF.

In this sample, this clone turned up many times. The J gene is TRBJ2-7, the V gene TRBV12-3 or TRBV12-4; no firm D call. The germline V and J ends were trimmed by 2 bases and 2 bases, with 16 bases remaining between them. CDR3 length: 16 amino acids. CDR3 nucleotides: TGTGCCAGCAGTTTATACGTGGTTCCTAGGGCCTACGAGCAGTACTTC. Its protein product is CASSLYVVPRAYEQYF.